Detailed here is one TCR beta chain. The method was immunoSEQ multiplex PCR; TCRdb's version includes in-frame clones alone and lacks a portion of them. The data contain roughly 24,000 clones, roughly 90% of them seen just once; the ten biggest clones take up approximately 30%. The data originate from a study of blood T cell repertoires in COVID-19. The CDR3 consists of 15 residues. Germline CDR1 and CDR2: SGHVS and FQNEAQ. The V end lost 0 bases, the J end lost 4 bases, and 12 bases lay between the germline ends. This chain links TRBV7-8 with TRBJ1-2, with D maybe TRBD1 (5 bases). Sequenced: peripheral blood. This TCR derives from a woman aged 70-85 years with active COVID-19. The CDR3 nucleotides read TGTGCCAGCAGCTTAGCAGGGGCGAGTCCCTATGGCTACACCTTC. This codes for CASSLAGASPYGYTF.